Listed below are T cell receptor beta chains from one sample, sequenced in a study of blood T cell repertoires in COVID-19. This table comes from immunoSEQ multiplex PCR, and its TCRdb copy is limited to in-frame clones, with some not included. The sample holds about 270,000 clones; roughly 89% are singletons and the top ten take approximately 2.2%. The sequencing sample was made of peripheral blood. Every receptor here comes from a man in his fifties or sixties with acute or convalescent COVID-19. CDR3s include the opening cysteine and the closing phenylalanine or tryptophan.

v_gene	CDR3aa
TRBV5-1	CASSLPQQGQLEAFF
TRBV19	CASSAWDRDTEAFF
TRBV5-5	CASSNPEGDEQFF
TRBV5-1	CASSSLTGNYGYTF
TRBV2	CASSEQGSYTEAFF
TRBV29-1	CSVAQGAIRTDTQYF
TRBV7-3	CASSVRGGTDTQYF
TRBV10-3	CAISDSTGANTGELFF
TRBV13	CASSLARTGRDEQFF
TRBV12-5	CASGPGTVSLVPFF
TRBV4-2	CASSQDFPGNPDTQYF
TRBV6-5	CASSSLGGFGYTF
TRBV9	CASSAQGVNYNEQFF
TRBV2	CASRSDRGRRDEQFF
TRBV11-2	CASSLELGTNTEAFF
TRBV3-1/TRBV3-2	CASSQDFGEDEQFF
TRBV5-1	CASSRGGVDQPQHF
TRBV27	CASSLSEGANSPLHF
TRBV6-5	CASSFPGTQEAFF
TRBV6-6	CASSNSGTGVNYGYTF
TRBV19	CASSIRGGQPQHF
TRBV10-3	CAISDPPGTSGGTQETQYF